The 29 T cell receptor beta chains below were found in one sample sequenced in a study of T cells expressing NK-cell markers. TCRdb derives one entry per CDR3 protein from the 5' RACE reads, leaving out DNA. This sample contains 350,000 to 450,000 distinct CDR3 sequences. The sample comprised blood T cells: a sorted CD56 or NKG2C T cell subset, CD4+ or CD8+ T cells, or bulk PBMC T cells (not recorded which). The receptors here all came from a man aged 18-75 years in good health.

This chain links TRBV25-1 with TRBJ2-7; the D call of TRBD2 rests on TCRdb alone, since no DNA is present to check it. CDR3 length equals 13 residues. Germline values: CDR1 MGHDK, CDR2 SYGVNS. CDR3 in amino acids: CASSGPKSYEQYF.

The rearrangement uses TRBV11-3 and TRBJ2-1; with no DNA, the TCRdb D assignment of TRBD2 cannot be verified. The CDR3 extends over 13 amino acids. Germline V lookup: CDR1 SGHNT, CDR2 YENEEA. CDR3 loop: CASSPDPSGGQFF.

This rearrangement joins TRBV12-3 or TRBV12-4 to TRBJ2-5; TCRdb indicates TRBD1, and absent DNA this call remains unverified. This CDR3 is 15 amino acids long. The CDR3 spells CASSNYGTEQETQYF.

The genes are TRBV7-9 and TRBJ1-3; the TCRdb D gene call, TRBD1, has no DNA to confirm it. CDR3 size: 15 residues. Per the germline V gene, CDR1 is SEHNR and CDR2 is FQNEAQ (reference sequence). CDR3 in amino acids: CASSSGQSRGNTIYF.

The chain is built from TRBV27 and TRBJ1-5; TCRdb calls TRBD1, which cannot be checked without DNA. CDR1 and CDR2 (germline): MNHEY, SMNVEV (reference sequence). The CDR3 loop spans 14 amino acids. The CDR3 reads CASSLRGNNQPQHF.

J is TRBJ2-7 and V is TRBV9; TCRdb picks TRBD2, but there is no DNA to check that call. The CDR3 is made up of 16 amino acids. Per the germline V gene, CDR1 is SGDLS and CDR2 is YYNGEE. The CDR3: CASSQGGGGAWDEQYF. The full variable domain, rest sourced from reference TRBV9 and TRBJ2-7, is DSGVTQTPKHLITATGQRVTLRCSPRSGDLSVYWYQQSLDQGLQFLIQYYNGEERAKGNILERFSAQQFPDLHSELNLSSLELGDSALYFCASSQGGGGAWDEQYFGPGTRLTVT.

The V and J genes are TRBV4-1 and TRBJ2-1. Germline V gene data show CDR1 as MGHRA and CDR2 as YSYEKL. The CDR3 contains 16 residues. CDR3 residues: CASSQDFGRVGNEQFF.

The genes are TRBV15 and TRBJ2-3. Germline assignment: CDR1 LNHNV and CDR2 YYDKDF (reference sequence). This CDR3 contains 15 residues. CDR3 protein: CATSRDQKGTDTQYF.

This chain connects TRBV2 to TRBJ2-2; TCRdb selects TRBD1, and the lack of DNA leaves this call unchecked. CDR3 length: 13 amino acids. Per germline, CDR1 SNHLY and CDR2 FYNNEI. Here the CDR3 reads CASAGSHTGELFF.

CDR3 in amino acids: CASSRRTSGGTTDTQYF. The gene calls are TRBV5-1 and TRBJ2-3; the D gene TCRdb calls, TRBD2, cannot be checked with no DNA. The germline V gene encodes CDR1 SGHRS and CDR2 YFSETQ. CDR3 length equals 17 residues.

CDR3 loop: CASLGGPPTGEQFF. The V gene is TRBV7-6, the J gene TRBJ2-1; there is no DNA to check the TCRdb D call of TRBD1. Germline V gene lookup returns CDR1 SGHVS and CDR2 FNYEAQ. This CDR3 spans 14 amino acids.

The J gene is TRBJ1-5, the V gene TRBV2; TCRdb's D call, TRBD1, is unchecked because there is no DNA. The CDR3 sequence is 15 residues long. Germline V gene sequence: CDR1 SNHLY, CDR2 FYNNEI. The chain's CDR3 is CASLRGQGSGQPQHF.

This CDR3 reads CATSDYRDPRGQLFF. This rearrangement joins TRBV24-1 to TRBJ2-2; TCRdb lists TRBD1, though no DNA is available to test this call. The V gene's germline CDR1 is KGHDR and CDR2 SFDVKD. There are 15 residues in the CDR3.

The CDR3 here is CSANENSGSPLHF. The chain carries TRBV20-1 and TRBJ1-6. The germline gives CDR1 DFQATT, CDR2 SNEGSKA (reference sequence). The CDR3 covers 13 residues.

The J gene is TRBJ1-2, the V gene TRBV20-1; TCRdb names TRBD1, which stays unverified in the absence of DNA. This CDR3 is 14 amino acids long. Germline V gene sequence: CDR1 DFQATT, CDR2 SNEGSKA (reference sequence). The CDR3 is CSAREFTGMSGYTF.

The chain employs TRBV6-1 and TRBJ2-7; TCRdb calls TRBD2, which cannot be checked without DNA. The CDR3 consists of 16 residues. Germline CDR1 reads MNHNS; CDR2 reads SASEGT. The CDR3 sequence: CASTINLYSGAYEQYF.

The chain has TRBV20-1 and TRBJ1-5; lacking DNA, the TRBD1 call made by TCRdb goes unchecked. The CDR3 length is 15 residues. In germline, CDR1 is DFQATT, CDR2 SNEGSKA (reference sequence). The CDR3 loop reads CSARAGGFPNQPQHF.

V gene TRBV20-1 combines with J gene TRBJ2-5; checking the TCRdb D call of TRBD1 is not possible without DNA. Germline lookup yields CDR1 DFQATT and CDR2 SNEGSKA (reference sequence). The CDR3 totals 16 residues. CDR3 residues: CSARDKGALWEETQYF.

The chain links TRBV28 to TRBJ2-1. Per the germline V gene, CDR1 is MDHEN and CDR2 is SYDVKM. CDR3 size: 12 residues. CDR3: CASSFMFDEQFF.

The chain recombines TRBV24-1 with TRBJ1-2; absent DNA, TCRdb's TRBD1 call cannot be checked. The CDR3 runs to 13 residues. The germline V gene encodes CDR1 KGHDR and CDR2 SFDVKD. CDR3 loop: CATSDLDSHGYTF.

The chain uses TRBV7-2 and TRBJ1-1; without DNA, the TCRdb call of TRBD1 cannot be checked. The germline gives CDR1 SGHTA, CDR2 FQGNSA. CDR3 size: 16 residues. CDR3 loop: CASSLASGQRNTEAFF.

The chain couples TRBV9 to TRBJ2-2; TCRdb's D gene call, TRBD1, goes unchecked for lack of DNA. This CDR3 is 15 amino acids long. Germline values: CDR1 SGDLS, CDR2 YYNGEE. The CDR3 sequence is CASSSSQGGPGELFF. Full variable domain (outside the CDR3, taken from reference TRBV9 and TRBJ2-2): DSGVTQTPKHLITATGQRVTLRCSPRSGDLSVYWYQQSLDQGLQFLIQYYNGEERAKGNILERFSAQQFPDLHSELNLSSLELGDSALYFCASSSSQGGPGELFFGEGSRLTVL.

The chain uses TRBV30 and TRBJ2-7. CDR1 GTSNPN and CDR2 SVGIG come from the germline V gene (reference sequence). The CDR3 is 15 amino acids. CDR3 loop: CAWSVGQIRMGEQYF.

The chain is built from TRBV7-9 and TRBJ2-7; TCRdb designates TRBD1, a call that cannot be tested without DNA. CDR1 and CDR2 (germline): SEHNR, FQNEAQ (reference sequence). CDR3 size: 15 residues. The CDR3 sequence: CASSQGTFILSEQYF. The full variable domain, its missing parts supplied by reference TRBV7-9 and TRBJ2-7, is DTGVSQNPRHKITKRGQNVTFRCDPISEHNRLYWYRQTLGQGPEFLTYFQNEAQLEKSRLLSDRFSAERPKGSFSTLEIQRTEQGDSAMYLCASSQGTFILSEQYFGPGTRLTVT.

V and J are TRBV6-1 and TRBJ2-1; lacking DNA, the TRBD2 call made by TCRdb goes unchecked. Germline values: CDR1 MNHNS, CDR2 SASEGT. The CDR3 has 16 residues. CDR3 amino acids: CASRSRGGDPYNEQFF.

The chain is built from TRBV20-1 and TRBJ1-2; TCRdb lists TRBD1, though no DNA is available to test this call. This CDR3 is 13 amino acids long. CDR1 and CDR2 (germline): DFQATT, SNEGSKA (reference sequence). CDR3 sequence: CSASTGGNYGYTF.

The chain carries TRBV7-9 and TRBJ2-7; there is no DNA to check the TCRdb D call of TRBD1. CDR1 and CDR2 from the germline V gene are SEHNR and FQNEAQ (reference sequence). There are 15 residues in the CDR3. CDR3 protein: CASSGRDRNSYEQYF.

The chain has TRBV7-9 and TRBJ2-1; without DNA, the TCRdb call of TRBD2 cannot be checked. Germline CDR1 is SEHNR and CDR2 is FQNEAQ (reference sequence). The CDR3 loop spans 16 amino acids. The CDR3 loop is CASSRTSGGALGEQFF.

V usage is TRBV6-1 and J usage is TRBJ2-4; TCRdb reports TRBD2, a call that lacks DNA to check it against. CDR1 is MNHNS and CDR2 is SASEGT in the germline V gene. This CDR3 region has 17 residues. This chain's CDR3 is CASSEGRGRLAKNIQYF.